These T cell receptor beta chains were read from a single sample in a study of cytomegalovirus exposure and HLA in healthy donors. Assay used: immunoSEQ multiplex PCR; TCRdb lists only in-frame clones, some missing. This listing includes around 210,000 clones. Sequencing used PBMCs. All receptors derive from a woman aged 25 to 39 in good health and CMV-seropositive. Both conserved end residues are part of each CDR3. A D gene is named only where the DNA matches it firmly.

V gene	J gene	D gene	CDR3 protein
TRBV18	TRBJ2-7	NA	CASSSSSYEQYF
TRBV5-1	TRBJ2-3	TRBD1	CASSSTLQGASWARTDTQYF
TRBV21-1	TRBJ2-2	NA	CASSKVGGALNTGELFF
TRBV28	TRBJ2-2	NA	CASSLSFTGELFF
TRBV27	TRBJ2-7	NA	CASSLYPPDSYEQYF
TRBV14	TRBJ2-3	TRBD2	CASSPSGRGSDTQYF
TRBV4-1	TRBJ2-5	TRBD2	CASSQEGREKETQYF
TRBV29-1	TRBJ1-2	TRBD1	CSAADRVDGYTF
TRBV7-2	TRBJ2-1	NA	CASSLGGTSYNEQFF
TRBV12-5	TRBJ2-1	NA	CASGLVLGRLNEQFF
TRBV7-2	TRBJ1-5	TRBD1	CASSPGQGGRQPQHF
TRBV18	TRBJ2-5	TRBD2	CASSPGTSGSNQETQYF